These 18 T cell receptor beta chains were all obtained from the same sample, sequenced in a study of T cells in Graves' hyperthyroidism and ophthalmopathy. What was amplified from RNA transcripts were TCR beta CDR3 regions. Initially, a first-round RT-PCR of the TCR CDR3 employed the HTBI primer set. Each CDR3 protein is one row after TCRdb ran MiXCR on the multiplex PCR reads. The sample lists about 180,000 distinct CDR3 sequences; over 15% were seen once. Sequenced: blood. The receptor source for this set is a woman in her 50s with Graves' hyperthyroidism.

The chain combines TRBV7-8 with TRBJ2-1; 11 bases are a match to TRBD2. The CDR3 sequence is 19 residues long. V shed 2 bases, J shed 1 base, and the junction held 10 bases outside the gene matches. Looked up from germline, CDR1 is SGHVS and CDR2 is FQNEAQ. The CDR3 spells CASSLIIAGGPVSYNEQFF. CDR3 DNA sequence: TGTGCCAGCAGCTTAATTATAGCGGGAGGGCCTGTATCCTACAATGAGCAGTTCTTC.

This clonotype was found many times. The chain combines TRBV2 with TRBJ1-1, with D unclear. In germline, CDR1 is SNHLY, CDR2 FYNNEI. The V end was cut by 8 bases, the J end by 0 bases, with 19 bases between. The CDR3 is 16 amino acids. Here the CDR3 DNA reads TGTGCCAGCCAATTCTCAGCGGGATACATGAACACTGAAGCTTTCTTT. The encoded protein is CASQFSAGYMNTEAFF.

This clonotype was detected ten times or more. The chain carries TRBV15 and TRBJ1-1; maybe TRBD1 (6 bases). Germline values: CDR1 LNHNV, CDR2 YYDKDF (reference sequence). This CDR3 is 13 amino acids long. V dropped 0 bases and J dropped 9 bases, with 11 bases sitting between them. The CDR3 sequence is CATSRDQGYQAFF. The CDR3 DNA reads TGTGCCACCAGCAGAGATCAGGGGTACCAAGCTTTCTTT.

The chain uses TRBV14 and TRBJ1-6; 7 nucleotides line up with TRBD1. The CDR3 is 15 amino acids. The ends lost 4 bases at V and 5 bases at J; junction bases unmatched: 5. Germline CDR1 SGHDN, CDR2 FVKESK. CDR3 residues: CASSRTGVHNSPLHF. The CDR3 DNA sequence: TGTGCCAGCAGCCGAACAGGGGTACATAATTCACCCCTCCACTTT.

This clonotype was picked up many times. The chain uses TRBV15 and TRBJ2-2, with D maybe TRBD2 (6 bases). Per the germline V gene, CDR1 is LNHNV and CDR2 is YYDKDF (reference sequence). Trimming removed 3 bases at V and 7 bases at J, with 12 bases between. CDR3 size: 14 residues. The CDR3 loop reads CATSSVRGGGELFF. DNA for the CDR3: TGTGCCACCAGCAGTGTGCGGGGAGGCGGGGAGCTGTTTTTT.

There are a few counts of this clonotype. V gene TRBV20-1 combines with J gene TRBJ2-3; no firm D call. The length of the CDR3 is 16 residues. Trimming removed 0 bases from V and 2 bases from J, with 15 bases in between. CDR1 is DFQATT, CDR2 SNEGSKA, per germline (reference sequence). Here the CDR3 DNA reads TGCAGTGCTAGAGATCGTCTTGGGTTACTCACAGATACGCAGTATTTT. As protein: CSARDRLGLLTDTQYF.

This clonotype showed up many times. The gene calls are TRBV29-1 and TRBJ1-1; tentatively, D is TRBD1 (5 bases). Germline values: CDR1 SQVTM, CDR2 ANQGSEA. The CDR3 has 13 residues. The ends were cut back, 8 bases at V and 1 base at J, with 14 bases in the middle. The CDR3 DNA reads as TGCAGCATACGAATTACAGGGAACACTGAAGCTTTCTTT. This encodes CSIRITGNTEAFF.

The sample holds a few counts of this clonotype. This chain uses TRBV6-1 with TRBJ1-6, with 7 bases matching TRBD1. The trim removed 7 bases at V and 7 bases at J, leaving 10 bases unmatched. The length of the CDR3 is 15 residues. The germline gives CDR1 MNHNS, CDR2 SASEGT. CDR3 sequence: CASMNRDSKNSPLHF. The CDR3 DNA follows: TGTGCCAGCATGAATAGGGACAGCAAGAATTCACCCCTCCACTTT.

The V call is TRBV18, the J call TRBJ1-5; no clear D gene. CDR3 length equals 14 residues. The germline gives CDR1 KGHSH, CDR2 LQKENI. V was shortened by 2 bases and J by 5 bases, with 10 bases between the two germline ends. The CDR3 is CASSPMGIYQPQHF. CDR3 bases: TGTGCCAGCTCACCAATGGGAATCTATCAGCCCCAGCATTTT.

This clonotype was seen ten or more times. The chain combines TRBV5-1 with TRBJ1-1; TRBD1 aligns across 8 bases. The CDR3 is made up of 15 amino acids. V trimming: 4 bases; J trimming: 4 bases; junction bases outside the gene matches: 9. The germline V gene has CDR1 SGHRS and CDR2 YFSETQ. The CDR3 region has the DNA TGCGCCAGCAGCCGAGGACAGGGAGGAGGCACTGAAGCTTTCTTT. Its protein product is CASSRGQGGGTEAFF.

This clonotype occurred many times. The chain couples TRBV2 to TRBJ1-1; D might be TRBD1 (6 bases). The CDR3 is 13 residues long. Trimming removed 4 bases from V and 5 bases from J, with 11 bases in between. The germline CDR1 and CDR2 sequences are SNHLY and FYNNEI. The CDR3 DNA sequence: TGTGCCAGCAGTGTTGAGGGGGGTACTGAAGCTTTCTTT. It codes for CASSVEGGTEAFF.

This clonotype has more than one count but fewer than ten. The rearrangement uses TRBV6-9 and TRBJ2-3; TRBD2 matches 9 bases. The germline gives CDR1 MNHGY, CDR2 SVAAGI. Unmatched junction bases numbered 8, after V lost 4 bases and J lost 6 bases. The CDR3 loop spans 15 amino acids. The CDR3 loop is CASSSGGGARDTQYF. The DNA for the CDR3 is TGTGCCAGCAGTTCCGGCGGGGGGGCGAGGGATACGCAGTATTTT.

With respect to this clonotype: A much larger clone lies one base from this, so it may be a read error. The J gene is TRBJ1-2, the V gene TRBV7-9, with D maybe TRBD1 (6 bases). CDR1 and CDR2 (germline): SEHNR, FQNEAQ (reference sequence). This CDR3 region has 14 residues. CDR3 nucleotides: TGTGCCAGCAGCTTGGGCGACAGGCTCTATCGCTACACCTTC. This translates into CASSLGDRLYRYTF. The full variable domain, in which reference TRBV7-9 and TRBJ1-2 provide the parts outside the CDR3, is DTGVSQNPRHKITKRGQNVTFRCDPISEHNRLYWYRQTLGQGPEFLTYFQNEAQLEKSRLLSDRFSAERPKGSFSTLEIQRTEQGDSAMYLCASSLGDRLYRYTFGSGTRLTVV.

Ten or more counts support this clonotype. The gene calls are TRBV6-2 or TRBV6-3 and TRBJ2-2, with a possible D match to TRBD2 (6 bases). The V gene lost 5 bases and the J gene lost 0 bases, with 7 bases spanning the gap. The CDR3 spans 14 residues. Germline V lookup: CDR1 MNHEY, CDR2 SVGEGT. CDR3 nucleotide sequence: TGTGCCAGCAGTAGACTAGCGAACACCGGGGAGCTGTTTTTT. Translating it yields CASSRLANTGELFF.

There are many counts of this clonotype. J is TRBJ1-2 and V is TRBV5-1, with D tentatively TRBD1 (5 bases). The CDR3 consists of 14 residues. The V end was cut by 0 bases, the J end by 4 bases, with 10 bases between. Germline-derived CDR1 and CDR2 are SGHRS and YFSETQ. This CDR3 reads CASSLEGVGYGYTF. The CDR3 DNA reads TGCGCCAGCAGCTTGGAAGGGGTTGGCTATGGCTACACCTTC.

This clonotype was observed many times. This rearrangement joins TRBV28 to TRBJ2-4, with D perhaps matching TRBD1 (6 bases). The V end lost 4 bases, the J end lost 7 bases, and 14 bases lay between the germline ends. Germline lookup yields CDR1 MDHEN and CDR2 SYDVKM. The CDR3 is 14 amino acids. DNA for the CDR3: TGTGCCAGCAGTTCTCCAGGGGTGGGGAACATTCAGTACTTC. The encoded protein is CASSSPGVGNIQYF. The entire variable domain, with the rest obtained from reference TRBV28 and TRBJ2-4, is as follows: DVKVTQSSRYLVKRTGEKVFLECVQDMDHENMFWYRQDPGLGLRLIYFSYDVKMKEKGDIPEGYSVSREKKERFSLILESASTNQTSMYLCASSSPGVGNIQYFGAGTRLSVL.

This clonotype showed up many times. The V and J genes are TRBV19 and TRBJ1-6; D unclear. Germline CDR1 is LNHDA and CDR2 is SQIVND (reference sequence). The CDR3 consists of 16 residues. Trimming left V 2 bases short and J 6 bases short, with 14 bases between. CDR3 sequence (DNA): TGTGCCAGTAGTATAACGACCGGAGTAGGTAATTCACCCCTCCACTTT. Translation gives CASSITTGVGNSPLHF. Complete variable domain (other parts from reference TRBV19 and TRBJ1-6): DGGITQSPKYLFRKEGQNVTLSCEQNLNHDAMYWYRQDPGQGLRLIYYSQIVNDFQKGDIAEGYSVSREKKESFPLTVTSAQKNPTAFYLCASSITTGVGNSPLHFGNGTRLTVT.

This clonotype was seen ten or more times. This may arise from a read error, as a much more abundant clone is one base away. The chain has TRBV7-2 and TRBJ2-3, with D unclear. Per germline, CDR1 SGHTA and CDR2 FQGNSA. The CDR3 covers 15 residues. V lost 4 bases and J lost 2, with 13 bases in between. Here the CDR3 reads CASSSLRSDTDTQYF. The CDR3 DNA is TGTGCCAGCAGCTCACTCCGGTCCGACACAGATACGCAGTATTTT.